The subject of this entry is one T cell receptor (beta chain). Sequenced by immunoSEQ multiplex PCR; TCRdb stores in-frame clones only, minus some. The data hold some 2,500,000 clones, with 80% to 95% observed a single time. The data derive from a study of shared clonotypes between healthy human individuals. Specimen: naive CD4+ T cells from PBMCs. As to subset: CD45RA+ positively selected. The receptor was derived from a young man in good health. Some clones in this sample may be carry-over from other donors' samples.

For the CDR3, the DNA is TGTGCCATCGCGAAACAGGGGGGCTACACTGAAGCTTTCTTT. Translating gives CAIAKQGGYTEAFF. The chain couples TRBV6-6 to TRBJ1-1, with 8 bases fitting TRBD1. The CDR3 runs to 14 residues. V shed 10 bases, J shed 3 bases, and the junction held 10 bases outside the gene matches. The V gene's germline CDR1 is MNHNY and CDR2 SVGAGI (reference sequence).